What follows are 23 T cell receptor beta chains derived from one specimen sequenced in a study of shared clonotypes between healthy human individuals. The assay was immunoSEQ multiplex PCR, and TCRdb's table has in-frame clones only and misses some. The sample includes around 1.6 million clones, 95% to 99% of them seen just once. Sequences were obtained from naive CD4+ T cells sorted from blood. As for subset: CD45RA+ positively selected. Receptors were obtained from a man aged 25-45 years in good health.

The chain employs TRBV27 and TRBJ2-5; D uncertain. Germline CDR1 MNHEY, CDR2 SMNVEV (reference sequence). This CDR3 contains 11 residues. V lost 1 base to trimming and J lost 5 bases, with 2 bases between them. CDR3 region: CASSLYETQYF. In DNA, the CDR3 is TGTGCCAGCAGTTTATACGAGACCCAGTACTTC.

The chain joins TRBV7-2 to TRBJ2-7; 12 bases are shared with TRBD2. This CDR3 spans 18 amino acids. Germline V gene lookup returns CDR1 SGHTA and CDR2 FQGNSA. With 6 bases clipped from V and 0 bases from J, the junction kept 12 bases outside the gene matches. As DNA, the CDR3 is TGTGCCAGCAGGAATGACTTATCGACTAGCGGGAGCTCCTACGAGCAGTACTTC. This codes for CASRNDLSTSGSSYEQYF. The complete variable domain, with remaining parts taken from reference TRBV7-2 and TRBJ2-7, reads GAGVSQSPSNKVTEKGKDVELRCDPISGHTALYWYRQSLGQGLEFLIYFQGNSAPDKSGLPSDRFSAERTGGSVSTLTIQRTQQEDSAVYLCASRNDLSTSGSSYEQYFGPGTRLTVT.

This clone was picked up one time. The rearrangement joins TRBV7-9 to TRBJ1-3; D perhaps matches TRBD1 (5 bases). The V gene lost 3 bases and the J gene lost 2 bases, with 14 bases spanning the gap. This CDR3 spans 16 amino acids. Germline CDR1 SEHNR, CDR2 FQNEAQ (reference sequence). CDR3 nucleotides: TGTGCCAGCAGCTTTGTATCTGGGACCCCTGGAAACACCATATATTTT. Translating it yields CASSFVSGTPGNTIYF.

The chain combines TRBV5-4 with TRBJ2-7; TRBD2 matches 13 bases. Looked up from germline, CDR1 is SGHNT and CDR2 is YYREEE (reference sequence). The CDR3 consists of 17 residues. The ends lost 4 bases at V and 0 bases at J; junction bases unmatched: 7. This chain's CDR3 is CASSLPGTSGASYEQYF. The CDR3 DNA sequence: TGTGCCAGCAGCCTCCCTGGGACTAGCGGGGCCTCCTACGAGCAGTACTTC.

Worth noting for this clone: This sample also contains other DNA sequences that code for the same CDR3. The chain is built from TRBV18 and TRBJ2-7, with a weak D call TRBD1 (5 bases). The CDR3 loop spans 13 amino acids. V lost 2 bases to trimming and J lost 3 bases, with 8 bases between them. The germline CDR1 and CDR2 sequences are KGHSH and LQKENI. Written as DNA, the CDR3 is TGTGCCAGCTCACCAGGGGCCAACTACGAGCAGTACTTC. Translation: CASSPGANYEQYF.

The chain recombines TRBV6-1 with TRBJ2-1; 13 bases match TRBD2. CDR3 length: 14 residues. From germline, CDR1 is MNHNS and CDR2 SASEGT. The trim removed 7 bases at V and 4 bases at J, leaving 1 base unmatched. The CDR3 coding sequence is TGTGCCAGCACACTAGCGGGAGGGTACAATGAGCAGTTCTTC. This codes for CASTLAGGYNEQFF.

The chain is built from TRBV4-1 and TRBJ2-5; D is possibly TRBD1 (7 bases). V was shortened by 3 bases and J by 5 bases, with 13 bases between the two germline ends. The CDR3 loop spans 14 amino acids. Germline V lookup: CDR1 MGHRA, CDR2 YSYEKL. CDR3 region: CASSHTQGGETQYF. The CDR3 DNA is TGCGCCAGCAGCCACACTCAGGGGGGTGAGACCCAGTACTTC.

The chain employs TRBV5-1 and TRBJ2-2; TRBD2 matches 7 bases. V trimming: 6 bases; J trimming: 1 base; junction bases outside the gene matches: 9. The CDR3 loop spans 16 amino acids. The germline CDR1 and CDR2 sequences are SGHRS and YFSETQ. The CDR3 region has the DNA TGCGCCAGCAATCTACTAGCGTCGGGGAACACCGGGGAGCTGTTTTTT. Translated, it gives CASNLLASGNTGELFF.

The V and J genes are TRBV6-5 and TRBJ1-2; no definite D call. Germline CDR1 reads MNHEY; CDR2 reads SVGAGI. The CDR3 consists of 13 residues. Trimming shortened V by 6 bases and J by 5 bases, and 13 bases separated the two germline ends. CDR3 DNA sequence: TGTGCCAGCAGCCGCGGGTGGGCATATGGCTACACCTTC. Protein: CASSRGWAYGYTF.

The gene calls are TRBV7-6 and TRBJ2-5; 15 bases fit TRBD2. The V gene's germline CDR1 is SGHVS and CDR2 FNYEAQ. The CDR3 runs 17 residues. With 5 bases clipped from V and 4 bases from J, the junction kept 8 bases outside the gene matches. The CDR3 sequence: CASSRRTSGRATETQYF. As DNA, the CDR3 is TGTGCCAGCAGCAGACGGACTAGCGGGAGGGCCACAGAGACCCAGTACTTC.

This sequence joins TRBV5-4 and TRBJ2-1; 14 nucleotides match TRBD2. Germline assignment: CDR1 SGHNT and CDR2 YYREEE (reference sequence). The J segment lost 6 bases and the V segment lost 4 bases, leaving 9 bases of the junction unmatched. The CDR3 runs 17 residues. The CDR3 protein is CASSPRPGLAGVNEQFF. CDR3 DNA sequence: TGTGCCAGCAGCCCGCGACCGGGACTAGCGGGAGTCAATGAGCAGTTCTTC.

The genes are TRBV28 and TRBJ1-1, with a weak D call TRBD1 (5 bases). The CDR3 consists of 14 residues. CDR1 is MDHEN and CDR2 is SYDVKM in the germline V gene. Trimming cost V 5 bases and J 3 bases, with 13 bases left between them. CDR3 protein: CASSPMVGDTEAFF. The CDR3 region has the DNA TGTGCCAGCAGTCCCATGGTGGGGGACACTGAAGCTTTCTTT.

V usage is TRBV4-1 and J usage is TRBJ2-7, with D perhaps TRBD2 (5 bases). CDR3 size: 16 residues. Germline V gene sequence: CDR1 MGHRA, CDR2 YSYEKL. V lost 1 base to trimming and J lost 0 bases, with 13 bases between them. CDR3 amino acids: CASSQVGSVYSYEQYF. The CDR3 DNA follows: TGCGCCAGCAGCCAAGTGGGGAGCGTGTACTCCTACGAGCAGTACTTC.

Only one count was recorded for this clone. The chain has TRBV5-4 and TRBJ1-2; no clear D. Trimming removed 4 bases from V and 7 bases from J, with 17 bases in between. CDR3 length: 14 residues. Germline V gives CDR1 SGHNT, CDR2 YYREEE (reference sequence). In DNA form, the CDR3 reads TGTGCCAGCAGCGCGGGAGCCGCCTGGGGTGGCTACACCTTC. Translating gives CASSAGAAWGGYTF.

J is TRBJ2-1 and V is TRBV19; 8 bases are a match to TRBD1. The CDR3 is 14 residues long. Germline trimming cut 6 bases from V and 6 bases from J; bases unmatched to any gene: 7. CDR1 and CDR2 from the germline V gene are LNHDA and SQIVND (reference sequence). The CDR3 coding sequence is TGTGCCAGTAGACTCGGACAGGGTTCCAATGAGCAGTTCTTC. This gives the protein CASRLGQGSNEQFF.

The V and J genes are TRBV5-8 and TRBJ1-4, with TRBD1 matching over 8 bases. The V gene end was trimmed by 4 bases and the J gene end by 5 bases; junction bases not matched to a gene: 7. The CDR3 is made up of 15 amino acids. Germline V lookup: CDR1 SGHTS, CDR2 YDEGEE. The CDR3 coding sequence is TGTGCCAGCAGCACACCCAGGGGGCAAAATGAAAAACTGTTTTTT. It specifies CASSTPRGQNEKLFF.

The chain has TRBV5-4 and TRBJ2-7; the D gene is possibly TRBD2 (6 bases). V was trimmed by 2 bases and J by 3 bases, leaving 12 bases between them. Germline V gene sequence: CDR1 SGHNT, CDR2 YYREEE (reference sequence). The CDR3 spans 14 residues. The CDR3: CASSFSGVVYEQYF. The CDR3 region has the DNA TGTGCCAGCAGCTTCTCGGGAGTGGTCTACGAGCAGTACTTC.

This chain uses TRBV11-2 with TRBJ2-5; D is perhaps TRBD1 (6 bases). Trimming removed 3 bases at V and 4 bases at J, with 15 bases between. This CDR3 has 15 amino acids. Germline V lookup: CDR1 SGHAT, CDR2 FQNNGV. The CDR3 region has the DNA TGTGCCAGCAGCTTTTTAATAGGGGGTGGAGAGACCCAGTACTTC. Residues: CASSFLIGGGETQYF.

The chain uses TRBV28 and TRBJ2-7, with 7 bases matching TRBD2. CDR1 MDHEN and CDR2 SYDVKM come from the germline V gene. With 6 bases clipped from V and 2 bases from J, the junction kept 10 bases outside the gene matches. CDR3 length: 15 amino acids. CDR3 sequence: CASSKPRRGTYEQYF. DNA for the CDR3: TGTGCCAGCAGCAAGCCTAGGCGGGGGACCTACGAGCAGTACTTC.

The V call is TRBV5-6, the J call TRBJ2-7; possible D gene TRBD2, 7 bases. Deletions cut 4 bases from V and 6 bases from J, with 20 bases between. CDR1 is SGHDT and CDR2 is YYEEEE in the germline V gene. This CDR3 is 15 amino acids long. DNA for the CDR3: TGTGCCAGCAGCCCAGGACAGTTCTCGGGGGGCGAGCAGTACTTC. The encoded protein is CASSPGQFSGGEQYF.

J is TRBJ2-3 and V is TRBV6-4, with 13 bases that match TRBD2. The V gene's germline CDR1 is MRHNA and CDR2 SNTAGT. This CDR3 is 16 amino acids long. Trimming cost V 2 bases and J 2 bases; bases outside gene matches: 1. The CDR3 spells CASSDGTSGTTDTQYF. The CDR3 region has the DNA TGTGCCAGCAGTGACGGGACTAGCGGGACCACAGATACGCAGTATTTT.

The V call is TRBV7-9, the J call TRBJ2-4; D assignment may be TRBD1 or TRBD2 (6 bases each). The CDR3 loop spans 18 amino acids. The V gene lost 5 bases and the J gene lost 0 bases, with 20 bases spanning the gap. Per germline, CDR1 SEHNR and CDR2 FQNEAQ (reference sequence). CDR3 amino acids: CASSEISGGRLAKNIQYF. In nucleotides, the CDR3 is TGTGCCAGCAGCGAGATAAGTGGGGGGCGGCTAGCCAAAAACATTCAGTACTTC. Using reference TRBV7-9 and TRBJ2-4 for the parts outside the CDR3, the full variable domain is DTGVSQNPRHKITKRGQNVTFRCDPISEHNRLYWYRQTLGQGPEFLTYFQNEAQLEKSRLLSDRFSAERPKGSFSTLEIQRTEQGDSAMYLCASSEISGGRLAKNIQYFGAGTRLSVL.

J is TRBJ2-7 and V is TRBV11-2; D is undetermined. The germline V and J ends were trimmed by 1 base and 3 bases, with 4 bases remaining between them. This CDR3 has 12 amino acids. Germline CDR1 is SGHAT and CDR2 is FQNNGV. The CDR3 DNA reads TGTGCCAGCAGCTTAGCCTTCTACGAGCAGTACTTC. Encoded protein: CASSLAFYEQYF.